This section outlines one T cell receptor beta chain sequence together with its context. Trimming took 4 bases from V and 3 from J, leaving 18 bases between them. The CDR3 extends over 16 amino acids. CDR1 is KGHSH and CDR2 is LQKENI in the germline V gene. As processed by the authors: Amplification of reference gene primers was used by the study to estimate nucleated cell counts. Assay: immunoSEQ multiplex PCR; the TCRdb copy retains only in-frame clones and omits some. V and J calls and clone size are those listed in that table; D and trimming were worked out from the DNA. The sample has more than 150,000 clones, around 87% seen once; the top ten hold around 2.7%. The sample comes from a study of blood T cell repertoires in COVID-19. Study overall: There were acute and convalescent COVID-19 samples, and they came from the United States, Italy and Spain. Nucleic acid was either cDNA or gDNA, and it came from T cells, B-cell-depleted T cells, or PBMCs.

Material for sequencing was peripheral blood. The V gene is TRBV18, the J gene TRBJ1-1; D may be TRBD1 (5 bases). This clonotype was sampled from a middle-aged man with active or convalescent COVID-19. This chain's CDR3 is CASSLPGPGVDTEAFF. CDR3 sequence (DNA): TGTGCCAGCTCACTCCCGGGCCCGGGGGTAGACACTGAAGCTTTCTTT.